A single sample is the source of the 25 T cell receptor beta chains below, sequenced in a study of blood T cell repertoires in COVID-19. The data were produced by immunoSEQ multiplex PCR, yet TCRdb's version contains in-frame clones alone and is incomplete. Here the sample spans about 240,000 clones, 86% being singletons. Sequencing used peripheral blood. Receptors were obtained from a man at least 80 years old with acute or convalescent COVID-19.

This chain links TRBV24-1 with TRBJ2-2; TRBD1 agrees at 11 bases. CDR3 length: 16 amino acids. With V trimmed by 5 bases and J by 6 bases, 7 bases remained unmatched. Germline V lookup: CDR1 KGHDR, CDR2 SFDVKD. CDR3 sequence reads: CATSVPGQGVAGELFF. CDR3 DNA sequence: TGTGCCACCAGTGTCCCGGGACAGGGGGTTGCCGGGGAGCTGTTTTTT.

Only one count was recorded for this clone. This sequence joins TRBV19 and TRBJ2-5; D ambiguous. V lost 0 bases and J lost 7, with 12 bases in between. Germline CDR1 LNHDA, CDR2 SQIVND (reference sequence). CDR3 size: 14 residues. This CDR3 reads CASSIDWAVPTQYF. For the CDR3, the DNA is TGTGCCAGTAGTATAGATTGGGCAGTCCCGACCCAGTACTTC.

The J gene is TRBJ1-1, the V gene TRBV6-6; no firm D call. The CDR3 length is 13 residues. In germline, CDR1 is MNHNY, CDR2 SVGAGI (reference sequence). Trimming stripped 2 bases from V and 7 bases from J, with 11 bases between. CDR3 loop: CASSYPEGSEAFF. The CDR3 coding sequence is TGTGCCAGCAGTTACCCAGAAGGGAGTGAAGCTTTCTTT.

This sequence joins TRBV15 and TRBJ1-2; possibly TRBD1 for D (5 bases). V was trimmed by 1 base and J by 4 bases, leaving 10 bases between them. The CDR3 has 14 residues. Germline CDR1 and CDR2: LNHNV and YYDKDF (reference sequence). Here the CDR3 DNA reads TGTGCCACCAGCAGAGGCGACGGGGGCTATGGCTACACCTTC. Translated, it gives CATSRGDGGYGYTF.

The chain joins TRBV3-1 (or the pseudogene TRBV3-2) to TRBJ1-2; D perhaps matches TRBD1 (5 bases). CDR1 is LGHDT and CDR2 is YNNKEL in the germline V gene (reference sequence). Trimming removed 4 bases from V and 5 bases from J, with 14 bases in between. This CDR3 has 14 residues. The CDR3 DNA reads as TGTGCCAGCAGCCTCCGCTTCGGACAATATGGCTACACCTTC. Its protein product is CASSLRFGQYGYTF.

This clone was detected once. Written as DNA, the CDR3 is TGTGCCAGCAGGAGGGGCGGGGACACCGGGGAGCTGTTTTTT. Encoded protein: CASRRGGDTGELFF. The chain couples TRBV6-5 to TRBJ2-2; perhaps TRBD2 as D (6 bases). The V gene's germline CDR1 is MNHEY and CDR2 SVGAGI. The V gene lost 6 bases and the J gene lost 3 bases, with 11 bases spanning the gap. This CDR3 comprises 14 residues.

This chain's CDR3 is CASSPQRETQYF. CDR3 DNA sequence: TGTGCCAGCAGCCCCCAGCGGGAGACCCAGTACTTC. The rearrangement links TRBV7-9 to TRBJ2-5; the D gene is possibly TRBD2 (5 bases). Germline V lookup: CDR1 SEHNR, CDR2 FQNEAQ (reference sequence). The CDR3 is made up of 12 amino acids. With 5 bases removed from V and 5 bases from J, the gap between germline ends came to 9 bases.

The chain recombines TRBV11-2 with TRBJ2-7; 9 bases agree with TRBD1. The CDR3 runs to 15 residues. V shed 6 bases and J 4 bases; nucleotides not matched to a gene: 10. Germline V lookup: CDR1 SGHAT, CDR2 FQNNGV. For the CDR3, the DNA is TGTGCCAGCAGTTTGCTGGGGACAGGGTCTTACGAGCAGTACTTC. Amino acids: CASSLLGTGSYEQYF.

V and J are TRBV27 and TRBJ2-1; 11 nucleotides agree with TRBD2. With 10 bases clipped from V and 6 bases from J, the junction kept 11 bases outside the gene matches. This CDR3 contains 15 residues. Germline CDR1 is MNHEY and CDR2 is SMNVEV (reference sequence). The CDR3 spells CATGTSGLPLNEQFF. CDR3 DNA sequence: TGTGCCACTGGGACTAGCGGACTTCCCCTCAATGAGCAGTTCTTC.

Only a few counts were recorded for this clone. This chain joins TRBV3-1 (or the pseudogene TRBV3-2) and TRBJ2-2; 7 nucleotides align to TRBD2. Germline V CDR1 and CDR2: LGHDT, YNNKEL (reference sequence). The CDR3 has 18 residues. J gave up 6 bases and V 1 base, and 14 bases lay outside the gene matches. CDR3 region: CASSQVTRSGAIPGELFF. CDR3 DNA sequence: TGTGCCAGCAGCCAAGTAACTAGAAGCGGGGCCATCCCCGGGGAGCTGTTTTTT.

The chain links TRBV19 to TRBJ2-1; D may be TRBD1 (5 bases). The CDR3 spans 13 residues. The ends were cut back, 10 bases at V and 4 bases at J, with 14 bases in the middle. CDR1 LNHDA and CDR2 SQIVND come from the germline V gene (reference sequence). As DNA, the CDR3 is TGTGCCATTTCTAGGGGCCCTTACAATGAGCAGTTCTTC. Its protein is CAISRGPYNEQFF.

The chain carries TRBV4-2 and TRBJ1-1, with TRBD1 matching over 10 bases. CDR3 length: 15 residues. Germline V gene data show CDR1 as LGHNA and CDR2 as YNFKEQ. Losses at the gene ends were 4 bases for V and 5 bases for J; bases not matched to a gene: 7. The CDR3 region has the DNA TGTGCCAGCAGCCCAGCGGACAGGGGGTTAACTGAAGCTTTCTTT. It translates to CASSPADRGLTEAFF.

The V call is TRBV3-1 (or the pseudogene TRBV3-2), the J call TRBJ1-2; 7 positions match TRBD1. CDR3 length: 14 amino acids. Germline CDR1 and CDR2: LGHDT and YNNKEL (reference sequence). The J segment lost 8 bases and the V segment lost 4 bases, leaving 10 bases of the junction unmatched. This CDR3 reads CASSLTTGTRGYTF. The CDR3 DNA follows: TGTGCCAGCAGCCTGACGACAGGGACTCGCGGCTACACCTTC.

J is TRBJ2-7 and V is TRBV29-1; tentatively, D is TRBD1 (7 bases). The V end was cut by 2 bases, the J end by 5 bases, with 13 bases between. Per the germline V gene, CDR1 is SQVTM and CDR2 is ANQGSEA. This CDR3 has 13 residues. CDR3 in DNA: TGCAGCGTTGAAAAGATCAGGGGGGACGAGCAGTACTTC. This codes for CSVEKIRGDEQYF.

V gene TRBV11-2 combines with J gene TRBJ2-1; 11 nucleotides align to TRBD1. The length of the CDR3 is 16 residues. The J segment lost 6 bases and the V segment lost 5 bases, leaving 9 bases of the junction unmatched. Germline assignment: CDR1 SGHAT and CDR2 FQNNGV. CDR3 region: CASSPDRDRGSNEQFF. The CDR3 bases are TGTGCCAGCAGCCCAGACCGGGACAGGGGGAGCAATGAGCAGTTCTTC.

In regard to this clone: This sample includes further DNA sequences coding for the same CDR3. CDR3 sequence (DNA): TGTGCCAGCAGTTTATCTGGGACTAACACCGGGGAGCTGTTTTTT. It encodes CASSLSGTNTGELFF. The chain is built from TRBV27 and TRBJ2-2; D might be TRBD2 (6 bases). This CDR3 is 15 amino acids long. V lost 0 bases, J lost 2 bases, and 7 bases lay in between. Germline V gives CDR1 MNHEY, CDR2 SMNVEV (reference sequence).

This sequence joins TRBV7-8 and TRBJ2-1; the D gene is possibly TRBD2 (5 bases). Germline V CDR1 and CDR2: SGHVS, FQNEAQ. This CDR3 is 17 amino acids long. The V end lost 0 bases, the J end lost 1 base, and 13 bases lay between the germline ends. The CDR3 DNA reads as TGTGCCAGCAGCTTAGCGTCTGCGGGTGGTTCCTACAATGAGCAGTTCTTC. It codes for CASSLASAGGSYNEQFF.

The chain joins TRBV5-8 to TRBJ2-1, with a weak D call TRBD2 (5 bases). The CDR3 is made up of 13 amino acids. Trimming took 1 base from V and 10 from J, leaving 12 bases between them. Germline V gene sequence: CDR1 SGHTS, CDR2 YDEGEE. The CDR3 DNA follows: TGTGCCAGCAGCTTGCAGGCCGGAGGAGAGCAGTTCTTC. Residues: CASSLQAGGEQFF.

The V gene is TRBV29-1, the J gene TRBJ1-2; TRBD1 matches at 10 bases. Germline CDR1 and CDR2: SQVTM and ANQGSEA. Trimming removed 1 base from V and 6 bases from J; junction bases left unmatched: 2. The CDR3 totals 13 residues. CDR3 sequence reads: CSVEGDRGNGYTF. CDR3 nucleotides: TGCAGCGTTGAAGGGGACAGGGGAAATGGCTACACCTTC.

The chain links TRBV25-1 to TRBJ1-4; D unresolved. With 2 bases removed from V and 8 bases from J, the gap between germline ends came to 15 bases. Per the germline V gene, CDR1 is MGHDK and CDR2 is SYGVNS. This CDR3 has 15 residues. The CDR3 nucleotides are TGTGCCAGCAGTGAAGTCGGCGGGGTAAGGGAAAAACTGTTTTTT. Translation: CASSEVGGVREKLFF.

V usage is TRBV5-1 and J usage is TRBJ2-2, with D possibly being TRBD1 (6 bases). The CDR3 is 15 residues long. V gave up 1 base and J gave up 1 base, with 8 bases separating them. CDR1 is SGHRS, CDR2 YFSETQ, per germline. CDR3 nucleotides: TGCGCCAGCAGCTTGCGACAGGTGAACACCGGGGAGCTGTTTTTT. Its protein product is CASSLRQVNTGELFF. The whole variable domain, remainder taken from reference TRBV5-1 and TRBJ2-2, is KAGVTQTPRYLIKTRGQQVTLSCSPISGHRSVSWYQQTPGQGLQFLFEYFSETQRNKGNFPGRFSGRQFSNSRSEMNVSTLELGDSALYLCASSLRQVNTGELFFGEGSRLTVL.

The chain links TRBV6-2 or TRBV6-3 to TRBJ1-6, with D possibly TRBD1 on 6 matching bases. This CDR3 spans 15 amino acids. Trimming stripped 0 bases from V and 7 bases from J, with 10 bases between. Germline-derived CDR1 and CDR2 are MNHEY and SVGEGT. CDR3 coding DNA: TGTGCCAGCAGTTACTCGACAGGTGCCAATTCACCCCTCCACTTT. Its translation is CASSYSTGANSPLHF.

The chain recombines TRBV25-1 with TRBJ1-4; a possible D gene is TRBD1 (6 bases). The CDR3 sequence is 15 residues long. V gave up 3 bases and J gave up 3 bases, with 11 bases separating them. Germline values: CDR1 MGHDK, CDR2 SYGVNS. The CDR3 loop is CASSDPRGPNEKLFF. DNA of the CDR3: TGTGCCAGCAGTGATCCCAGGGGCCCTAATGAAAAACTGTTTTTT.

The J gene is TRBJ1-4, the V gene TRBV25-1; TRBD1 matches at 7 bases. The ends lost 4 bases at V and 2 bases at J; junction bases unmatched: 4. CDR3 length: 15 amino acids. Germline assignment: CDR1 MGHDK and CDR2 SYGVNS. The CDR3 sequence is CASSVGQVTNEKLFF. CDR3 in DNA: TGTGCCAGCAGTGTTGGACAGGTGACTAATGAAAAACTGTTTTTT.

CDR3 DNA sequence: TGTGCCAGCAGCTTTAGCGCTCTCGGGGATACGCAGTATTTT. Residues: CASSFSALGDTQYF. This chain joins TRBV9 and TRBJ2-3; maybe TRBD2 (5 bases). V was pared by 4 bases and J by 6 bases, with 15 bases between. The CDR3 sequence is 14 residues long. The germline gives CDR1 SGDLS, CDR2 YYNGEE.